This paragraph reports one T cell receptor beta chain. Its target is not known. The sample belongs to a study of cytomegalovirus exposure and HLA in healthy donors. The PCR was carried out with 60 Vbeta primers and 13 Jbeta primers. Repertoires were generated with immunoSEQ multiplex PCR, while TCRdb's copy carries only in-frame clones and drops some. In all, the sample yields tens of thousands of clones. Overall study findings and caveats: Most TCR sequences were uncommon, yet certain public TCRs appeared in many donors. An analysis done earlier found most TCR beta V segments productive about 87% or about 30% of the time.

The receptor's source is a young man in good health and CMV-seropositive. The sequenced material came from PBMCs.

The CDR3 bases are TGTGCCAGCAGCCTGTTCCAGTCGAACACTGAAGCTTTCTTT. Residues: CASSLFQSNTEAFF. The V gene is TRBV2, the J gene TRBJ1-1, with no clear D. V was cut by 6 bases and J by 1 base, with 12 bases left in between. Germline V gene sequence: CDR1 SNHLY, CDR2 FYNNEI. There are 14 residues in the CDR3.